One and the same sample provided the 5 T cell receptor beta chains below, sequenced in a study of cytomegalovirus exposure and HLA in healthy donors. Profiling relied on immunoSEQ multiplex PCR, and the TCRdb table lists in-frame clones only, not all of them. This sample has about 50,000 clones, with 88% found just once. Sequencing input: PBMCs. Every receptor here comes from a woman aged 25 to 39 in good health and CMV-seronegative.

The chain combines TRBV27 with TRBJ2-2; D perhaps matches TRBD1 (6 bases). Trimming pared 8 bases from V and 4 bases from J, leaving 11 bases between. The germline gives CDR1 MNHEY, CDR2 SMNVEV (reference sequence). The CDR3 runs 13 residues. CDR3 sequence: CASSKGVTGELFF. Written as DNA, the CDR3 is TGTGCCAGCTCTAAGGGGGTCACCGGGGAGCTGTTTTTT.

This rearrangement joins TRBV14 to TRBJ1-1, with TRBD1 matching over 7 bases. Germline loops: CDR1 SGHDN, CDR2 FVKESK. The V gene end was trimmed by 6 bases and the J gene end by 6 bases; junction bases not matched to a gene: 10. The CDR3 is made up of 14 amino acids. The DNA of the CDR3 is TGTGCCAGCAGAGCCGTGACAGGGATCGCTGAAGCTTTCTTT. It encodes CASRAVTGIAEAFF.

Here the CDR3 DNA reads TGTGCCAGCTCACCGTTCAGGGCCCGTGGGGTGAACACTGAAGCTTTCTTT. Protein sequence: CASSPFRARGVNTEAFF. This rearrangement joins TRBV18 to TRBJ1-1, with D perhaps TRBD1 (5 bases). This CDR3 region has 17 residues. Trimming took 3 bases from V and 0 from J, leaving 17 bases between them. Germline V gene sequence: CDR1 KGHSH, CDR2 LQKENI.

The rearrangement uses TRBV6-5 and TRBJ2-5; 12 bases align to TRBD1. Trimming took 2 bases from V and 4 from J; bases not matched to a gene: 5. Germline V CDR1 and CDR2: MNHEY, SVGAGI. The CDR3 is 16 residues long. This chain's CDR3 is CASSYGTGGAGETQYF. CDR3 DNA: TGTGCCAGCAGTTACGGGACAGGGGGCGCCGGAGAGACCCAGTACTTC.

In this sample, this clone turned up a few times. The chain links TRBV6-5 to TRBJ1-2, with 9 nucleotides matching TRBD1. The trim removed 6 bases at V and 4 bases at J, leaving 9 bases unmatched. Germline CDR1 is MNHEY and CDR2 is SVGAGI. The CDR3 contains 15 residues. The CDR3 loop reads CASRTQGAVVYGYTF. CDR3 DNA: TGTGCCAGCAGAACACAGGGGGCAGTGGTCTATGGCTACACCTTC.